This T cell receptor (beta chain) was profiled in a study of blood T cells in healthy people across ages. Study-wide results and caveats: Long-lived donors exceeded aged donors in naive CD4+ cells and diversity. CMV infection status of these donors was not known.

As to this clonotype: Its cognate antigen is unknown.

A second PCR of 7 to 11 cycles used a sample-barcoded 5' primer and a J-beta primer mix. The study obtained at least 3 million CDR3-containing paired-end reads from every sample. A single record per CDR3 protein comes from TCRdb applying MiXCR to the 5' RACE reads. The data contain 1.5 million to 2 million distinct CDR3 sequences, about 31% of them singletons. Isolation yielded PBMCs, at least 7 million per sample, in every case. This CDR3 is built from 14 residues. From germline, CDR1 is DFQATT and CDR2 SNEGSKA (reference sequence). V gave up 6 bases and J gave up 5 bases, with 17 bases separating them.

This chain joins TRBV20-1 and TRBJ1-5; no firm D call. Specimen: blood. The clonotype comes from a woman aged 30 to 39 in good health. As DNA, the CDR3 is TGCAGTGCCATTCCAGCGGGATTCGATCAGCCCCAGCATTTT. This gives the protein CSAIPAGFDQPQHF.